Listed below are T cell receptor beta chains from one sample, sequenced in a study of T cell repertoires in ileal Crohn's disease. The data were produced by immunoSEQ multiplex PCR, yet TCRdb's version contains in-frame clones alone and is incomplete. This table has 7,500 to 9,500 clones, 70% to 80% appearing once. Material for sequencing was ileal tissue. The receptors were gathered from an adult with Crohn's disease. Each CDR3 is given with its conserved first and last residue. The order of the fields is clone size, J gene, V gene, D gene, CDR3 length, CDR3 DNA, CDR3 protein. The D gene is left open where the match is weak. Where a row states a size, it is once, few, many or the class of an expanded clone; other rows omit it.

size: few; J: TRBJ1-2; V: TRBV7-3; D: TRBD1; length: 15; DNA: TGTGCCAGCAGCTTAAGAGGGGGCGATAGCTATGGCTACACCTTC; CDR3: CASSLRGGDSYGYTF
size: NA; J: TRBJ1-1; V: TRBV2; D: TRBD1; length: 16; DNA: TGTGCCAGCAGCCTCCGACAGGGGCGGGTGAACACTGAAGCTTTCTTT; CDR3: CASSLRQGRVNTEAFF
size: NA; J: TRBJ2-1; V: TRBV5-1; D: TRBD2; length: 19; DNA: TGCGCCAGCAGCTTGAACGGGGTAGCGGGAGGCCTCTTGGTTAATGAGCAGTTCTTC; CDR3: CASSLNGVAGGLLVNEQFF
size: NA; J: TRBJ1-6; V: TRBV25-1; D: NA; length: 13; DNA: TGTGCCAGCAGTGAATATGGACTTTCACCCCTCCACTTT; CDR3: CASSEYGLSPLHF
size: NA; J: TRBJ2-5; V: TRBV5-1; D: NA; length: 14; DNA: TGCGCCAGCAGCCACGGGACAACAAAAGAGACCCAGTACTTC; CDR3: CASSHGTTKETQYF
size: NA; J: TRBJ2-7; V: TRBV4-1; D: NA; length: 19; DNA: TGCGCCAGCAGCCAACCCACTTCATGGGAGCTAGTTGACTCCTACGAGCAGTACTTC; CDR3: CASSQPTSWELVDSYEQYF
size: NA; J: TRBJ2-7; V: TRBV2; D: TRBD1; length: 14; DNA: TGTGCCAGCACCAAAGACAGGGTCCGGCTCGAGCAGTACTTC; CDR3: CASTKDRVRLEQYF
size: NA; J: TRBJ2-7; V: TRBV25-1; D: TRBD1; length: 15; DNA: TGTGCCAGCACCGTTCGACAGGGGGCGCCCTACGAGCAGTACTTC; CDR3: CASTVRQGAPYEQYF
size: NA; J: TRBJ2-5; V: TRBV15; D: TRBD2; length: 18; DNA: TGTGCCACCAGCAGAGTTGGCTTTTTAGCGGGAGTAGGAGAGACCCAGTACTTC; CDR3: CATSRVGFLAGVGETQYF
size: NA; J: TRBJ2-5; V: TRBV5-1; D: NA; length: 15; DNA: TGCGCCAGCAGCTTGGGGGGTAGCGTGTTGGAGACCCAGTACTTC; CDR3: CASSLGGSVLETQYF
size: NA; J: TRBJ2-7; V: TRBV14; D: NA; length: 12; DNA: TGTGCCAGCAGTCCGGGCCCTGGAGCGGAGTACTTC; CDR3: CASSPGPGAEYF
size: few; J: TRBJ2-4; V: TRBV25-1; D: NA; length: 13; DNA: TGTGCCAGCCTCGGAGCCGCCAAAAACATTCAGTACTTC; CDR3: CASLGAAKNIQYF
size: NA; J: TRBJ1-6; V: TRBV19; D: NA; length: 15; DNA: TGTGCCAGTAGTACTCGGTCGGGGGGTAATTCACCCCTCCACTTT; CDR3: CASSTRSGGNSPLHF
size: NA; J: TRBJ1-5; V: TRBV7-6; D: TRBD1; length: 15; DNA: TGTGCCAGCAGCTCCGGGACAGGGAGGGGACAGCCCCAGCATTTT; CDR3: CASSSGTGRGQPQHF
size: few; J: TRBJ2-5; V: TRBV2; D: TRBD1; length: 13; DNA: TGTGCCAGCCTCCGGGACAGACAAGAGACCCAGTACTTC; CDR3: CASLRDRQETQYF
size: few; J: TRBJ2-1; V: TRBV19; D: NA; length: 15; DNA: TGTGCCAGTAAATTTGACAGGAGCTCCTACAATGAGCAGTTCTTC; CDR3: CASKFDRSSYNEQFF
size: few; J: TRBJ2-1; V: TRBV9; D: NA; length: 15; DNA: TGTGCCAGCAGCGTAAGTACTAGCTTTTTAGGTGAGCAGTTCTTC; CDR3: CASSVSTSFLGEQFF
size: NA; J: TRBJ2-1; V: TRBV9; D: TRBD1; length: 15; DNA: TGTGCCAGCAGCCCCCGGGACAGGACCTACAATGAGCAGTTCTTC; CDR3: CASSPRDRTYNEQFF
size: NA; J: TRBJ1-5; V: TRBV6-1; D: NA; length: 13; DNA: TGTGCCAGCAGCCGGAGCGAGTATCAGCCCCAGCATTTT; CDR3: CASSRSEYQPQHF
size: NA; J: TRBJ1-1; V: TRBV30; D: TRBD1; length: 14; DNA: TGTGCCTGGAGTCCCGGGACAGGCCGGGCAGCTGCTTTCTTT; CDR3: CAWSPGTGRAAAFF
size: NA; J: TRBJ2-1; V: TRBV6-6; D: NA; length: 13; DNA: TGTGCCAGCAGTTACACCGAGAGGGATGAGCAGTTCTTC; CDR3: CASSYTERDEQFF
size: NA; J: TRBJ1-4; V: TRBV11-2; D: NA; length: 17; DNA: TGTGCCAGCAGCCGGCACGTGACAGACGCAACTAATGAAAAACTGTTTTTT; CDR3: CASSRHVTDATNEKLFF
size: NA; J: TRBJ1-2; V: TRBV19; D: NA; length: 14; DNA: TGTGCCAGTAGTATCCCGGGGGGAAGGAATGGCTACACCTTC; CDR3: CASSIPGGRNGYTF
size: NA; J: TRBJ1-3; V: TRBV5-1; D: NA; length: 15; DNA: TGCGCCAGCAGCTTACAGGGATCGGAAGGAAACACCATATATTTT; CDR3: CASSLQGSEGNTIYF
size: NA; J: TRBJ2-1; V: TRBV11-2; D: NA; length: 14; DNA: TGTGCCAGCAGCCCAGACGGAGGAGGCCGGGAGCAGTTCTTC; CDR3: CASSPDGGGREQFF
size: few; J: TRBJ2-3; V: TRBV4-2; D: TRBD2; length: 17; DNA: TGTGCCAGCAGCCAAGAGCTTAGCGGGAGGGCCTCAGATACGCAGTATTTT; CDR3: CASSQELSGRASDTQYF